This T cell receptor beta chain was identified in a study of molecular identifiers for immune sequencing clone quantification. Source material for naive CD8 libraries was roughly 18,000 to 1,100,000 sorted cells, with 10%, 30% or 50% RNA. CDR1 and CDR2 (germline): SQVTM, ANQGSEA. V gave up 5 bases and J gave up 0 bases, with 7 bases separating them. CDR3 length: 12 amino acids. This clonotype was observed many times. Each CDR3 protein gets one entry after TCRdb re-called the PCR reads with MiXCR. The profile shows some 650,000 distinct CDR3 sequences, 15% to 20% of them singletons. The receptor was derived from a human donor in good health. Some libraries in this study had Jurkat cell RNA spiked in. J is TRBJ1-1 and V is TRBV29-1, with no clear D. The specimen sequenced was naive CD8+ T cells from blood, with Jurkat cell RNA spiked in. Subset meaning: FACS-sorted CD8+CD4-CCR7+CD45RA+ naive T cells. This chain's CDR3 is CSVLVMNTEAFF. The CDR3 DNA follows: TGCAGCGTTCTAGTCATGAACACTGAAGCTTTCTTT.